One sample yielded the 29 T cell receptor beta chains listed below, sequenced in a study of T cells after yellow fever vaccination. TCRdb reprocessed the 5' RACE reads via MiXCR and lists one record per CDR3 protein. Among about 170,000 distinct CDR3 sequences listed, 6.2% were seen once. The sample consisted of CD4+ T cells sorted from PBMCs, taken on the day of the first yellow fever vaccination. These receptors were obtained from a man between 18 and 35 years old who received the YFV17D yellow fever vaccine.

This clonotype was observed many times. The chain recombines TRBV28 with TRBJ1-2, with TRBD1 matching 10 bases. The CDR3 contains 14 residues. Germline V gene lookup returns CDR1 MDHEN and CDR2 SYDVKM. V was clipped by 5 bases and J by 7 bases; unmatched bases: 7. The CDR3 loop reads CASSPGTGAGGYTF. The DNA for the CDR3 is TGTGCCAGCAGTCCCGGGACAGGGGCAGGTGGCTACACCTTC.

This clonotype was observed a handful of times. The chain employs TRBV24-1 and TRBJ1-4; TRBD1 matches at 11 bases. V was clipped by 7 bases and J by 7 bases; unmatched bases: 4. The CDR3 totals 14 residues. Germline CDR1 KGHDR, CDR2 SFDVKD. CDR3 residues: CATRDRGRPEKLFF. Written as DNA, the CDR3 is TGTGCCACCAGGGACAGGGGGCGTCCTGAAAAACTGTTTTTT.

This clonotype was observed many times. The chain combines TRBV5-4 with TRBJ2-1; D might be TRBD1 (6 bases). V was trimmed by 6 bases and J by 4 bases, leaving 11 bases between them. CDR1 and CDR2 from the germline V gene are SGHNT and YYREEE (reference sequence). The CDR3 extends over 13 amino acids. DNA of the CDR3: TGTGCCAGCAACAGGGCTAATTACAATGAGCAGTTCTTC. This translates into CASNRANYNEQFF.

At least ten counts were recorded for this clonotype. This chain joins TRBV12-3 or TRBV12-4 and TRBJ2-7, with a tentative D call TRBD2 (5 bases). Trimming pared 2 bases from V and 1 base from J, leaving 9 bases between. The CDR3 runs to 14 residues. CDR3 DNA: TGTGCCAGCAGTTTATTTTCGGGATCCTACGAGCAGTACTTC. Translation: CASSLFSGSYEQYF.

The rearrangement links TRBV5-1 to TRBJ2-7; 12 bases match TRBD2. The CDR3 covers 19 residues. Germline V lookup: CDR1 SGHRS, CDR2 YFSETQ. Trimming cost V 3 bases and J 3 bases; bases outside gene matches: 16. The CDR3 sequence is CASSSHRRLAGDLGYEQYV. The CDR3 bases are TGCGCCAGCAGCTCCCACAGGAGACTAGCGGGGGACCTTGGCTACGAGCAGTACGTC.

The rearrangement links TRBV5-6 to TRBJ2-7, with D tentatively TRBD1 (5 bases). Trimming took off 4 bases at V and 4 bases at J, with 21 bases between the two ends. Germline CDR1 reads SGHDT; CDR2 reads YYEEEE. The CDR3 contains 16 residues. CDR3 residues: CASSILHAGPVYEQYF. CDR3 DNA sequence: TGTGCCAGCAGCATTCTTCATGCAGGGCCTGTATACGAGCAGTACTTC.

This clonotype was detected a few times. This sequence joins TRBV5-6 and TRBJ1-2; D call uncertain. V was pared by 1 base and J by 5 bases, with 6 bases between. CDR1 and CDR2 from the germline V gene are SGHDT and YYEEEE. This CDR3 has 12 amino acids. The CDR3 here is CASSLTAYGYTF. The CDR3 DNA is TGTGCCAGCAGCTTGACAGCTTATGGCTACACCTTC.

This clonotype turned up a few times. The chain joins TRBV6-1 to TRBJ2-3; 9 bases are shared with TRBD2. The CDR3 contains 17 residues. J was trimmed by 6 bases and V by 2 bases; bases with no gene match: 12. Germline CDR1 and CDR2: MNHNS and SASEGT. CDR3 in amino acids: CASSELLAGTGADTQYF. The CDR3 DNA sequence: TGTGCCAGCAGTGAACTCCTAGCGGGGACTGGGGCCGATACGCAGTATTTT.

Many counts were recorded for this clonotype. This chain uses TRBV6-5 with TRBJ1-2, with D perhaps matching TRBD1 (5 bases). V gave up 6 bases and J gave up 4 bases, with 21 bases separating them. The CDR3 has 16 residues. Germline V gene lookup returns CDR1 MNHEY and CDR2 SVGAGI. CDR3 coding DNA: TGTGCCAGCAGGAGTCTCAGGGTGGGGGTCCTCTATGGCTACACCTTC. This gives the protein CASRSLRVGVLYGYTF.

This clonotype occurred a few times. The chain couples TRBV7-2 to TRBJ1-6; D gene ambiguous. The germline V gene encodes CDR1 SGHTA and CDR2 FQGNSA. Trimming removed 4 bases from V and 10 bases from J, with 17 bases in between. The CDR3 runs 15 residues. The CDR3 region has the DNA TGTGCCAGCAGCTACCGGTTGGGGAGAGACTCACCCCTCCACTTT. Protein product: CASSYRLGRDSPLHF.

The table lists this clonotype with many counts. This rearrangement joins TRBV6-2 or TRBV6-3 to TRBJ2-7; D remains ambiguous. The CDR3 covers 15 residues. V dropped 4 bases and J dropped 3 bases, with 16 bases sitting between them. Looked up from germline, CDR1 is MNHEY and CDR2 is SVGEGT. CDR3 amino acids: CASSSTRIPNYEQYV. DNA for the CDR3: TGTGCCAGCAGTTCTACAAGGATCCCCAACTACGAGCAGTACGTC.

This clonotype has at least ten counts. The chain joins TRBV4-2 to TRBJ2-3; TRBD2 matches at 11 bases. With V trimmed by 1 base and J by 5 bases, 8 bases remained unmatched. CDR1 is LGHNA and CDR2 is YNFKEQ in the germline V gene. The CDR3 is 17 amino acids. The CDR3 bases are TGTGCCAGCAGCCAAGGGTCTGGTCTAGCGGGGGGAGATACGCAGTATTTT. This sequence encodes CASSQGSGLAGGDTQYF.

J is TRBJ2-7 and V is TRBV27; no clear D gene. This CDR3 has 10 residues. V was trimmed by 8 bases and J by 2 bases, leaving 4 bases between them. Germline V gene lookup returns CDR1 MNHEY and CDR2 SMNVEV (reference sequence). CDR3 region: CASGAYEQYF. The CDR3 DNA reads as TGTGCCAGCGGAGCCTACGAGCAGTACTTC.

V gene TRBV4-3 combines with J gene TRBJ1-4; D possibly corresponds to TRBD1 (5 bases). CDR1 LGHNA and CDR2 YSLEER come from the germline V gene. V was clipped by 4 bases and J by 0 bases, with 12 bases between them. This CDR3 is 16 amino acids long. Here the CDR3 DNA reads TGCGCCAGCAGCCCGGGGAGGGGAGCAACTAATGAAAAACTGTTTTTT. Protein sequence: CASSPGRGATNEKLFF.

This clonotype was observed a handful of times. This chain links TRBV19 with TRBJ2-5; 8 bases match TRBD2. Germline loops: CDR1 LNHDA, CDR2 SQIVND (reference sequence). This CDR3 is 15 amino acids long. With 4 bases clipped from V and 5 bases from J, the junction kept 9 bases outside the gene matches. This CDR3 is CASSTPGGASETQYF. DNA for the CDR3: TGTGCCAGTAGTACCCCCGGGGGGGCCTCGGAGACCCAGTACTTC.

The chain combines TRBV5-1 with TRBJ1-1; the D is unclear. Trimming pared 2 bases from V and 4 bases from J, leaving 12 bases between. Germline CDR1 SGHRS, CDR2 YFSETQ. The CDR3 extends over 14 amino acids. In DNA, the CDR3 is TGCGCCAGCAGCTTCGTGACTTTAGGCACTGAAGCTTTCTTT. This codes for CASSFVTLGTEAFF.

This clonotype was counted only a few times. This sequence joins TRBV4-3 and TRBJ2-1, with D possibly matching TRBD1 (6 bases). The CDR3 is 16 amino acids. Trimming took off 3 bases at V and 1 base at J, with 13 bases between the two ends. Germline CDR1 LGHNA, CDR2 YSLEER. The CDR3 nucleotides are TGCGCCAGCAGCCATGCGGACAGAATTTCCTACAATGAGCAGTTCTTC. Amino acids: CASSHADRISYNEQFF.

This clonotype was observed a handful of times. V usage is TRBV7-9 and J usage is TRBJ1-1, with D hard to call. V lost 2 bases to trimming and J lost 5 bases, with 18 bases between them. Germline assignment: CDR1 SEHNR and CDR2 FQNEAQ (reference sequence). This CDR3 is built from 16 residues. The CDR3 protein is CASSLQAAGVRTEAFF. The DNA for the CDR3 is TGTGCCAGCAGCTTACAAGCGGCAGGAGTGAGGACTGAAGCTTTCTTT.

This clonotype was detected many times. V usage is TRBV6-5 and J usage is TRBJ2-2, with a possible D match to TRBD2 (7 bases). Per germline, CDR1 MNHEY and CDR2 SVGAGI. V lost 2 bases and J lost 3, with 13 bases in between. CDR3 length: 16 amino acids. In DNA, the CDR3 is TGTGCCAGCAGTTACGAGGGGGGGGCCGACACCGGGGAGCTGTTTTTT. Its protein product is CASSYEGGADTGELFF.

This clonotype was counted ten times or more. The chain links TRBV3-1 to TRBJ2-7; D is uncertain. V dropped 1 base and J dropped 3 bases, with 4 bases sitting between them. The V gene's germline CDR1 is LGHDT and CDR2 YNNKEL (reference sequence). The CDR3 has 12 amino acids. The CDR3 protein is CASSQAFYEQYF. DNA of the CDR3: TGTGCCAGCAGCCAAGCGTTCTACGAGCAGTACTTC.

V gene TRBV5-6 combines with J gene TRBJ2-7; TRBD1 matches 12 bases. The V gene end was trimmed by 4 bases and the J gene end by 7 bases; junction bases not matched to a gene: 6. Germline V lookup: CDR1 SGHDT, CDR2 YYEEEE. CDR3 length: 14 amino acids. The CDR3 protein is CASSRDRGPREQYF. The DNA for the CDR3 is TGTGCCAGCAGCCGGGACAGGGGGCCGCGTGAGCAGTACTTC.

There are a few counts of this clonotype. The rearrangement joins TRBV7-9 to TRBJ2-1; 9 bases match TRBD2. From germline, CDR1 is SEHNR and CDR2 FQNEAQ (reference sequence). This CDR3 contains 15 residues. V trimming: 4 bases; J trimming: 9 bases; junction bases outside the gene matches: 10. CDR3 in amino acids: CASSSRGGREGEQFF. In DNA, the CDR3 is TGTGCCAGCAGCTCCCGCGGGGGGCGGGAGGGTGAGCAGTTCTTC.

This clonotype was seen at least ten times. V is TRBV2 and J is TRBJ1-3, with D perhaps TRBD1 (6 bases). Germline V gene lookup returns CDR1 SNHLY and CDR2 FYNNEI. V was cut by 5 bases and J by 2 bases, with 10 bases left in between. This CDR3 spans 14 amino acids. The CDR3 nucleotides read TGTGCCAGCAGTTCTGGACAGCCTGGAAACACCATATATTTT. Protein: CASSSGQPGNTIYF.

The V gene is TRBV27, the J gene TRBJ2-7; D is possibly TRBD2 (7 bases). Germline V lookup: CDR1 MNHEY, CDR2 SMNVEV (reference sequence). Trimming pared 5 bases from V and 0 bases from J, leaving 17 bases between. The CDR3 is made up of 16 amino acids. CDR3 bases: TGTGCCAGCAGTCAACCCGGGGGGCCGGGCTCCTACGAGCAGTACGTC. As protein: CASSQPGGPGSYEQYV.

This clonotype was observed many times. The V gene is TRBV10-3, the J gene TRBJ2-1; 7 bases fit TRBD2. Germline values: CDR1 ENHRY, CDR2 SYGVKD. The CDR3 has 17 residues. V lost 2 bases, J lost 4 bases, and 11 bases stayed unmatched. CDR3 sequence: CAISEPRASGTYNEQFF. The DNA for the CDR3 is TGTGCCATCAGTGAGCCCAGGGCTAGCGGAACTTACAATGAGCAGTTCTTC.

This clonotype has ten or more counts. The chain employs TRBV6-5 and TRBJ2-3; the D is unclear. The length of the CDR3 is 18 residues. The V end was cut by 0 bases, the J end by 0 bases, with 16 bases between. From germline, CDR1 is MNHEY and CDR2 SVGAGI. CDR3 bases: TGTGCCAGCAGTTACTCGCCATCTTCTGACCGTAGCACAGATACGCAGTATTTT. Protein sequence: CASSYSPSSDRSTDTQYF.

This clonotype was picked up a small number of times. The chain is built from TRBV5-1 and TRBJ2-5, with a weak D call TRBD2 (6 bases). The ends were cut back, 3 bases at V and 7 bases at J, with 19 bases in the middle. The germline V gene encodes CDR1 SGHRS and CDR2 YFSETQ. The CDR3 is made up of 15 amino acids. In DNA form, the CDR3 reads TGCGCCAGCAGCTACCCGGGGGAAGGGATAGTGACCCAGTACTTC. Its protein product is CASSYPGEGIVTQYF.

This chain links TRBV12-3 or TRBV12-4 with TRBJ1-2; 10 bases fit TRBD1. The trim removed 7 bases at V and 4 bases at J, leaving 9 bases unmatched. The CDR3 contains 15 residues. The CDR3 nucleotides are TGTGCCAGCACCGCTCCGGGACAGGGGCTCTATGGCTACACCTTC. This translates into CASTAPGQGLYGYTF.

This clonotype was counted at least ten times. This chain connects TRBV9 to TRBJ1-4; 11 nucleotides agree with TRBD1. This CDR3 is built from 14 residues. J was trimmed by 8 bases and V by 5 bases; bases with no gene match: 5. The germline V gene has CDR1 SGDLS and CDR2 YYNGEE. The CDR3 DNA sequence: TGTGCCAGCAGTGGACAGGGGGCCGGGGAAAAACTGTTTTTT. Translating gives CASSGQGAGEKLFF. The variable domain in full, completed from reference TRBV9 and TRBJ1-4, reads DSGVTQTPKHLITATGQRVTLRCSPRSGDLSVYWYQQSLDQGLQFLIQYYNGEERAKGNILERFSAQQFPDLHSELNLSSLELGDSALYFCASSGQGAGEKLFFGSGTQLSVL.